This TCR beta chain was sequenced for a study of somatic mutations in cytotoxic T cells in rheumatoid arthritis. Study background: It was right after diagnosis, before any treatment, that patient blood (about 30 ml EDTA) was drawn.

The investigators isolated CD4+ and CD8+ cells by positive magnetic bead selection and checked their purity by flow cytometry. CDR1 is SQVTM and CDR2 is ANQGSEA in the germline V gene. This CDR3 has 13 amino acids. V was clipped by 2 bases and J by 4 bases; unmatched bases: 4. The assay was immunoSEQ multiplex PCR, and TCRdb's table has in-frame clones only and misses some. The sample yields about 30,000 clones, 82% seen once. The origin of this receptor is an adult with rheumatoid arthritis. The chain carries TRBV29-1 and TRBJ1-1; 7 positions match TRBD1. What was sequenced was CD8+ T cells sorted from blood. The CDR3 loop reads CSVETGTATEAFF. CDR3 in DNA: TGCAGCGTTGAAACCGGGACAGCCACTGAAGCTTTCTTT.